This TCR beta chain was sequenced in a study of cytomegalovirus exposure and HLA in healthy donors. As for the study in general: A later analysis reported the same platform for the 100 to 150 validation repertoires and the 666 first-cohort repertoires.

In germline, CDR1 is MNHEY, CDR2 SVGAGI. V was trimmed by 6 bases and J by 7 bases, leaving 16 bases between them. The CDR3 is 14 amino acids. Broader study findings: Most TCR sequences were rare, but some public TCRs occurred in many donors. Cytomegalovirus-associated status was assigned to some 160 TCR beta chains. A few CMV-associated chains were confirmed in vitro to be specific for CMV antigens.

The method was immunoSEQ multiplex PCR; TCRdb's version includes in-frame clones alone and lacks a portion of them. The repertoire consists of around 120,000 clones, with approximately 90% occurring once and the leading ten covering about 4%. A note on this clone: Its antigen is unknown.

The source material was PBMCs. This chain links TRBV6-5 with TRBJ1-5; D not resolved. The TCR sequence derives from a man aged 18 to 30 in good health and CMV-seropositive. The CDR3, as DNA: TGTGCCAGCAGCCGCTCTAGGCAACAACAGCCCCAGCATTTT. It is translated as CASSRSRQQQPQHF.